This entry describes one T cell receptor beta chain. Its matching antigen is unknown. TCR sequencing used cDNA made by reverse transcription of extracted RNA. Measured with immunoSEQ multiplex PCR; TCRdb has only the in-frame clones, and not every one. The sample holds 87,000 or so clones, approximately 70% seen once. This entry belongs to a study of CD8+ T cells in alopecia areata. The study, taken as a whole, reports: It was lesional scalp, especially alopecia totalis/universalis, that showed higher clonality than normal scalp. Under tofacitinib, numerous expanded lesional clonotypes remained detectable in scalp and blood.

V was pared by 6 bases and J by 1 base, with 12 bases between. The V gene's germline CDR1 is SQVTM and CDR2 ANQGSEA. The CDR3 totals 13 residues. Noted treatment: oral pan-JAK inhibitor, 5-10 mg twice daily. Patients with alopecia areata provided lesional scalp punch biopsies as well as peripheral blood. Researchers picked out CD4+ and CD8+ T cells from PBMCs by sorting. Material: CD8+ T cells sorted from blood, obtained at approximately week 45, from a patient treated with tofacitinib. The receptor was isolated from a human donor with alopecia areata. J is TRBJ2-5 and V is TRBV29-1; either TRBD1 or TRBD2 may supply D (6 bases each). The CDR3 sequence is CSVGGGVQETQYF. CDR3 in DNA: TGCAGCGTGGGGGGCGGGGTCCAAGAGACCCAGTACTTC.